This TCR beta chain appears in the sequencing data of a study of T-cell reconstitution after alpha-beta-depleted transplantation in children. This CDR3 has 15 residues. The ends were cut back, 2 bases at V and 0 bases at J, with 8 bases in the middle. At least ten counts were recorded for this clonotype. It was with unique molecular identifiers that the TCRbeta library was prepared. MiXCR was run by TCRdb on the PCR reads, yielding one entry per CDR3 protein. Among hundreds of thousands of distinct CDR3 sequences listed, around a sixth were seen once. The chain uses TRBV12-3 or TRBV12-4 and TRBJ1-5; D is unclear. The source was PBMCs from the stem cell graft donor, collected from the stem cell graft. The clonotype comes from a human donor who donated a stem cell graft to a child with acute myeloid leukemia. CDR3 nucleotides: TGTGCCAGCAGTTTATTAGGGTATAGCAATCAGCCCCAGCATTTT. Its protein is CASSLLGYSNQPQHF.